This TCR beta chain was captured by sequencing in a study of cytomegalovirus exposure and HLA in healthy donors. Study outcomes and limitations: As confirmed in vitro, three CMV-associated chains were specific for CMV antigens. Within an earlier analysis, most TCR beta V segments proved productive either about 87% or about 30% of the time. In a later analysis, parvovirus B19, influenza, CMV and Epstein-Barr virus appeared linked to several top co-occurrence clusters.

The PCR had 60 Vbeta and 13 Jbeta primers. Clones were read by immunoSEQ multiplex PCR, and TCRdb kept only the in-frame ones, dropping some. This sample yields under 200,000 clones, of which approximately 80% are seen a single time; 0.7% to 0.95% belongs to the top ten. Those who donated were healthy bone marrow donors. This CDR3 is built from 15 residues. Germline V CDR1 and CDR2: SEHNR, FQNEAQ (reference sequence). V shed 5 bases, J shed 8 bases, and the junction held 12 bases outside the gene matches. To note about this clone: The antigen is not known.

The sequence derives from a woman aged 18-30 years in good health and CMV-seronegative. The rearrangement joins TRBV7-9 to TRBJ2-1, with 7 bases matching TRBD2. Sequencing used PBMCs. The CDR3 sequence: CASSLGLSGVHEQFF. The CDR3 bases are TGTGCCAGCAGCCTAGGTCTAAGCGGGGTACATGAGCAGTTCTTC.